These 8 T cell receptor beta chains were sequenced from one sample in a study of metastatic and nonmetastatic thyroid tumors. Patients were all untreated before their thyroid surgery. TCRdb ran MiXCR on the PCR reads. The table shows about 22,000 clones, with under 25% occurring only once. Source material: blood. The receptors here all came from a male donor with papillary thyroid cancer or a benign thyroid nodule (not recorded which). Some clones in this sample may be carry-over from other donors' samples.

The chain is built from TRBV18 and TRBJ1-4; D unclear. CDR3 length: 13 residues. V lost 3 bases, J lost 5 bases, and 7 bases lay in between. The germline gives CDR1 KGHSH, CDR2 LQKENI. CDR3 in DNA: TGTGCCAGCTCACCCGATCTCAATGAAAAACTGTTTTTT. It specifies CASSPDLNEKLFF.

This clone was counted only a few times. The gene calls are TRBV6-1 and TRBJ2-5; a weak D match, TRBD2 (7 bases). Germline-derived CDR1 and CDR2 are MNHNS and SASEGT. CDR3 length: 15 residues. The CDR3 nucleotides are TGTGCTATATCCAGGGCGGGGGCCGCCCAAGAGACCCAGTACTTC. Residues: CAISRAGAAQETQYF.

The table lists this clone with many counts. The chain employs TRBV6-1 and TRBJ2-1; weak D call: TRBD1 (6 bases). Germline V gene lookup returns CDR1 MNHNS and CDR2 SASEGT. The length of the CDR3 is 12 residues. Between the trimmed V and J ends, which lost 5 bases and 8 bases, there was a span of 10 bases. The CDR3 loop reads CASSSRGDEQFF. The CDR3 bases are TGTGCCAGCAGTTCCAGGGGCGATGAGCAGTTCTTC.

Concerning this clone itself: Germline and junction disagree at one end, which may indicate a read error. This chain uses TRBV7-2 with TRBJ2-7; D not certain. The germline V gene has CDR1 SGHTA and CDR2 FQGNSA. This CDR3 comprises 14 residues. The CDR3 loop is CASSIRSSSYGQYF. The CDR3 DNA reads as TGTGCCAGCAGCATACGGAGTAGCTCCTACGGGCAGTACTTC.

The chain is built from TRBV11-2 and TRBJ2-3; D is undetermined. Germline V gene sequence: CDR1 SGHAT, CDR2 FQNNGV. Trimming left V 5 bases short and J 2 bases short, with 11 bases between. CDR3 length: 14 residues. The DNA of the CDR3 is TGTGCCAGCAGCCTGATTATGAACACAGATACGCAGTATTTT. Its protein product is CASSLIMNTDTQYF.

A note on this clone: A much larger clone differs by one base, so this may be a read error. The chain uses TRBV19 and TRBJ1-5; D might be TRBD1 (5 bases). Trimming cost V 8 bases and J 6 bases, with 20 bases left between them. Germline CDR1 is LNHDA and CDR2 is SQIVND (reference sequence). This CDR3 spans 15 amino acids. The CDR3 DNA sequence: TGTGCCAGTCAACCCGGACAAACTAACAGTCAGCCCCAGCATTTT. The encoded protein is CASQPGQTNSQPQHF.

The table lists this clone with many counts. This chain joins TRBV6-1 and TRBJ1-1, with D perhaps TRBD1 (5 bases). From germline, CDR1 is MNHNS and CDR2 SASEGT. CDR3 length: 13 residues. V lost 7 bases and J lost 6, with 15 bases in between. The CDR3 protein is CASTRLMGAEAFF. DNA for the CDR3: TGTGCCAGCACCCGGCTTATGGGGGCTGAAGCTTTCTTT.

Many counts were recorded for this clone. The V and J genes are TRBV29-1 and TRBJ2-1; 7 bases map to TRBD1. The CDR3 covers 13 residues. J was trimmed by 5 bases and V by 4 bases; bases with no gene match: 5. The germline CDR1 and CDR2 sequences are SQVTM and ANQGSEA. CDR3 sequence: CSVAGTANNEQFF. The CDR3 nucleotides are TGCAGCGTTGCTGGGACAGCTAACAATGAGCAGTTCTTC.